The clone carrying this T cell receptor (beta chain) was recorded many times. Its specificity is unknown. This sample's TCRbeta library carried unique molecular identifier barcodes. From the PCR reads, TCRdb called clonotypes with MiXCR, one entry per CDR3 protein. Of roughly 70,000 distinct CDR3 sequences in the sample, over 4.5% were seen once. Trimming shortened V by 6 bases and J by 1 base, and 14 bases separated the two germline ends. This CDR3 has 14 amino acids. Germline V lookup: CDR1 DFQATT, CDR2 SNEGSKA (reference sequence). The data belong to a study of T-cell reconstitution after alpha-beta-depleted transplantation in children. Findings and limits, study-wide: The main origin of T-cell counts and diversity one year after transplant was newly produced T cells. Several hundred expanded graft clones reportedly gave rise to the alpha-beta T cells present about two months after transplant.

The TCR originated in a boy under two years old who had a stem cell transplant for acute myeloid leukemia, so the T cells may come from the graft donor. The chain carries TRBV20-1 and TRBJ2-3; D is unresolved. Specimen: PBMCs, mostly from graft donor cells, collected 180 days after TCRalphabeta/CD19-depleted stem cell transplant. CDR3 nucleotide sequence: TGCAGTGCCACCACTGGTGTCGGCACAGATACGCAGTATTTT. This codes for CSATTGVGTDTQYF.